One and the same sample provided the 20 T cell receptor beta chains below, sequenced in a study of graft-versus-host responses after intestinal transplantation. The repertoire was sequenced with immunoSEQ multiplex PCR; TCRdb's copy has only in-frame clones and lacks some. The sample carries fewer than 25,000 clones, under 50% recorded once. The starting material was alloreactive CD4+ T cells from a mixed lymphocyte reaction culture, obtained before intestinal transplant. The subset here: CFSE-low proliferating T cells sorted from roughly 6-day pre-transplant mixed lymphocyte reaction (GvH or HvG direction). These receptors all come from a human patient who received an intestinal transplant.

The CDR3 DNA follows: TGTGCCAGCAGCTTGGGGACAGGGGGCAGCAATCAGCCCCAGCATTTT. This sequence encodes CASSLGTGGSNQPQHF. The chain couples TRBV5-8 to TRBJ1-5; 11 bases fit TRBD1. The J segment lost 1 base and the V segment lost 0 bases, leaving 0 bases of the junction unmatched. CDR3 length: 16 residues. Germline V gene lookup returns CDR1 SGHTS and CDR2 YDEGEE.

This clone came up once. The chain combines TRBV4-1 with TRBJ2-1; possible D gene TRBD2, 5 bases. Trimming shortened V by 4 bases and J by 8 bases, and 15 bases separated the two germline ends. The CDR3 length is 14 residues. In germline, CDR1 is MGHRA, CDR2 YSYEKL. CDR3 sequence: CASSPRDSWDEQFF. CDR3 coding DNA: TGCGCCAGCAGCCCCCGGGATTCCTGGGATGAGCAGTTCTTC.

The chain combines TRBV5-1 with TRBJ1-1; TRBD1 matches at 8 bases. The CDR3 spans 15 residues. CDR1 SGHRS and CDR2 YFSETQ come from the germline V gene. V trimming: 4 bases; J trimming: 1 base; junction bases outside the gene matches: 6. CDR3 nucleotides: TGCGCCAGCAGCCCTTGGACAGGGTCGAACACTGAAGCTTTCTTT. Translating it yields CASSPWTGSNTEAFF.

CDR3 protein: CASRRDLNTEAFF. In nucleotides, the CDR3 is TGTGCCAGCAGGAGGGATTTGAACACTGAAGCTTTCTTT. The chain joins TRBV7-8 to TRBJ1-1, with D hard to call. Germline V gene lookup returns CDR1 SGHVS and CDR2 FQNEAQ. V lost 6 bases and J 0 bases, leaving 8 bases between the germline ends. This CDR3 is 13 amino acids long.

The chain carries TRBV2 and TRBJ1-6, with D perhaps matching TRBD1 (6 bases). The V gene's germline CDR1 is SNHLY and CDR2 FYNNEI. Trimming took off 7 bases at V and 6 bases at J, with 13 bases between the two ends. The CDR3 runs to 14 residues. The CDR3 region has the DNA TGTGCCAGCACCCGGGACATCGGTAATTCACCCCTCCACTTT. It codes for CASTRDIGNSPLHF.

This clone was detected a few times. This rearrangement joins TRBV11-2 to TRBJ1-2; D is perhaps TRBD1 (5 bases). V was shortened by 1 base and J by 2 bases, with 11 bases between the two germline ends. CDR3 length: 15 amino acids. Germline loops: CDR1 SGHAT, CDR2 FQNNGV. CDR3 DNA sequence: TGTGCCAGCAGCTTAGTTCCGGGGGGGAACTATGGCTACACCTTC. Translation: CASSLVPGGNYGYTF.

The chain links TRBV9 to TRBJ1-2; perhaps TRBD1 as D (6 bases). Germline V CDR1 and CDR2: SGDLS, YYNGEE. The length of the CDR3 is 17 residues. V gave up 0 bases and J gave up 4 bases, with 19 bases separating them. CDR3 sequence reads: CASSVGGPGNPIYGYTF. The CDR3 DNA sequence: TGTGCCAGCAGCGTAGGGGGGCCGGGGAACCCCATCTATGGCTACACCTTC.

The chain carries TRBV5-1 and TRBJ1-4, with D possibly being TRBD1 (6 bases). The CDR3 length is 15 residues. V lost 1 base and J 5 bases, leaving 12 bases between the germline ends. CDR1 and CDR2 (germline): SGHRS, YFSETQ. CDR3 region: CASSLNREPNEKLFF. The CDR3 DNA reads TGCGCCAGCAGCTTGAACAGGGAACCCAATGAAAAACTGTTTTTT.

The CDR3 is CASSPGWGLENTEAFF. The CDR3 bases are TGTGCCAGCAGTCCTGGGTGGGGGCTGGAAAACACTGAAGCTTTCTTT. The V call is TRBV25-1, the J call TRBJ1-1; D is possibly TRBD1 (6 bases). Deletions cut 5 bases from V and 2 bases from J, with 18 bases between. The length of the CDR3 is 16 residues. The germline gives CDR1 MGHDK, CDR2 SYGVNS.

This rearrangement joins TRBV5-1 to TRBJ1-1; D remains unclear. V was pared by 5 bases and J by 2 bases, with 22 bases between. Germline CDR1 reads SGHRS; CDR2 reads YFSETQ. This CDR3 comprises 17 residues. The DNA of the CDR3 is TGCGCCAGCAGGGGGTGGAGGTGGGCGCAAGAAAACACTGAAGCTTTCTTT. Its protein product is CASRGWRWAQENTEAFF.

In this sample, this clone turned up a few times. This chain connects TRBV5-1 to TRBJ1-3; 10 positions agree with TRBD1. The germline V gene has CDR1 SGHRS and CDR2 YFSETQ. The CDR3 is made up of 16 amino acids. V shed 0 bases and J 4 bases; nucleotides not matched to a gene: 4. CDR3 nucleotide sequence: TGCGCCAGCAGCTTGGGACAGGGGGCTGCCGGAAACACCATATATTTT. Protein: CASSLGQGAAGNTIYF.

The chain uses TRBV30 and TRBJ1-1; 9 nucleotides match TRBD1. Looked up from germline, CDR1 is GTSNPN and CDR2 is SVGIG (reference sequence). The V segment lost 0 bases and the J segment 4 bases; nucleotides outside the gene matches: 3. The CDR3 loop spans 14 amino acids. The CDR3 spells CAWSVDRGGTEAFF. The CDR3 DNA reads as TGTGCCTGGAGTGTGGACAGGGGAGGCACTGAAGCTTTCTTT. Full variable domain (outside the CDR3, taken from reference TRBV30 and TRBJ1-1): SQTIHQWPATLVQPVGSPLSLECTVEGTSNPNLYWYRQAAGRGLQLLFYSVGIGQISSEVPQNLSASRPQDRQFILSSKKLLLSDSGFYLCAWSVDRGGTEAFFGQGTRLTVV.

The chain employs TRBV11-3 and TRBJ1-4; no clear D. This CDR3 spans 16 amino acids. The germline CDR1 and CDR2 sequences are SGHNT and YENEEA. Trimming removed 5 bases from V and 8 bases from J, with 21 bases in between. The CDR3: CASSPREIRRWEKLFF. CDR3 DNA sequence: TGTGCCAGCAGCCCTAGAGAGATTCGTCGCTGGGAAAAACTGTTTTTT.

This chain uses TRBV10-3 with TRBJ2-1; tentative D call: TRBD1 (6 bases). V lost 2 bases, J lost 2 bases, and 10 bases lay in between. The CDR3 sequence is 15 residues long. Germline V CDR1 and CDR2: ENHRY, SYGVKD. The CDR3 bases are TGTGCCATCAGTGAGAATCAGGGGACCTACAATGAGCAGTTCTTC. This encodes CAISENQGTYNEQFF.

The genes are TRBV5-1 and TRBJ2-5; 8 nucleotides agree with TRBD1. Germline V gives CDR1 SGHRS, CDR2 YFSETQ. This CDR3 has 14 amino acids. The junction had 7 bases not matched to a gene; V was cut back by 4 bases and J by 5 bases. CDR3 sequence (DNA): TGCGCCAGCAGCATACCGACAGGGGCGGAGACCCAGTACTTC. Protein: CASSIPTGAETQYF.

The V and J genes are TRBV7-6 and TRBJ2-5; 7 bases match TRBD2. The CDR3 extends over 16 amino acids. CDR1 is SGHVS, CDR2 FNYEAQ, per germline. Losses at the gene ends were 5 bases for V and 5 bases for J; bases not matched to a gene: 14. The CDR3 sequence is CASSQRQGLPWETQYF. The CDR3 DNA reads TGTGCCAGCAGCCAAAGGCAGGGACTACCATGGGAGACCCAGTACTTC.

The gene calls are TRBV7-9 and TRBJ2-7; TRBD1 matches 11 bases. The CDR3 length is 15 residues. Trimming at V came to 5 bases and at J to 6 bases, leaving 9 bases not matched to a gene. The germline V gene has CDR1 SEHNR and CDR2 FQNEAQ (reference sequence). The CDR3 loop reads CASSLTSGTGGEQYF. As DNA, the CDR3 is TGTGCCAGCAGCCTAACCTCCGGGACAGGGGGCGAGCAGTACTTC.

This clone has a handful of counts. V is TRBV5-1 and J is TRBJ2-3; 8 bases align to TRBD2. The V gene's germline CDR1 is SGHRS and CDR2 YFSETQ. Losses at the gene ends were 2 bases for V and 3 bases for J; bases not matched to a gene: 8. This CDR3 has 16 residues. The CDR3 sequence: CASSLAGELGTDTQYF. The DNA for the CDR3 is TGCGCCAGCAGCTTAGCGGGGGAGTTGGGGACAGATACGCAGTATTTT.

The chain combines TRBV6-5 with TRBJ2-7; D is unresolved. Trimming took 1 base from V and 2 from J, leaving 9 bases between them. The V gene's germline CDR1 is MNHEY and CDR2 SVGAGI. CDR3 length equals 14 residues. The DNA for the CDR3 is TGTGCCAGCAGTTACTGGAGACCCCCCTACGAGCAGTACTTC. Its translation is CASSYWRPPYEQYF.

This clone has a handful of counts. V is TRBV4-1 and J is TRBJ2-7; D is possibly TRBD1 (5 bases). Trimming left V 1 base short and J 7 bases short, with 17 bases between. Germline assignment: CDR1 MGHRA and CDR2 YSYEKL. The CDR3 is 15 residues long. This CDR3 reads CASSQVSGRVGEQYF. In DNA form, the CDR3 reads TGCGCCAGCAGCCAAGTCTCAGGCAGGGTGGGGGAGCAGTACTTC.